This TCR beta chain was identified in a study of CD8 T cells in Susac syndrome. When the RNA was reverse transcribed, random hexamers were used with an input of about 0.45 to 1 ug. Across 54 Vbeta and 13 Jbeta, TCR beta CDR3 was amplified with immunoSEQ multiplex PCR. TCRdb redid the calling of the immunoSEQ multiplex PCR reads with MiXCR, one entry per CDR3 protein. The sample includes over 120,000 distinct CDR3 sequences, 95% of them seen just once. This clonotype was observed a few times. The V segment lost 4 bases and the J segment 7 bases; nucleotides outside the gene matches: 4. The CDR3 contains 13 residues.

This rearrangement joins TRBV12-3 or TRBV12-4 to TRBJ1-2; TRBD1 agrees at 9 bases. Sequenced input: CD4+ T cells from PBMCs. The clonotype comes from a human donor with Susac syndrome. This CDR3 is CASSSGQGGGYTF. CDR3 sequence (DNA): TGTGCCAGCAGTTCGGGACAGGGTGGTGGCTACACCTTC.